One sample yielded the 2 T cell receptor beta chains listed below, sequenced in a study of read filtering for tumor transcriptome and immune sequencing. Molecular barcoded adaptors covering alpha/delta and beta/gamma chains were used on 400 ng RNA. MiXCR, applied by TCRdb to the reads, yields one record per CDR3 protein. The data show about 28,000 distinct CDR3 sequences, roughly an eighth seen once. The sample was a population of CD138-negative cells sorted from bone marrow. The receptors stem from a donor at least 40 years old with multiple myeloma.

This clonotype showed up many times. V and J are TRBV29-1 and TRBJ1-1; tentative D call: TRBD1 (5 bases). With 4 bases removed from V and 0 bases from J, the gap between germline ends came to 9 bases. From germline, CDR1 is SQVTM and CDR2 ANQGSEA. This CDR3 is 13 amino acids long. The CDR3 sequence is CSVVRGLNTEAFF. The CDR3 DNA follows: TGCAGCGTTGTTCGGGGCCTGAACACTGAAGCTTTCTTT.

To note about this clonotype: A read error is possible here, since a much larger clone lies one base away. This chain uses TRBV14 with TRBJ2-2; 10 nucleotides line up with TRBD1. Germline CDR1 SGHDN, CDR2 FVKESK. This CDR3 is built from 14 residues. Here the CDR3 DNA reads TGTGCCAGCAGCCAACGACAGGGGGCCGGGGGGCTGTTTTTT. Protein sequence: CASSQRQGAGGLFF.